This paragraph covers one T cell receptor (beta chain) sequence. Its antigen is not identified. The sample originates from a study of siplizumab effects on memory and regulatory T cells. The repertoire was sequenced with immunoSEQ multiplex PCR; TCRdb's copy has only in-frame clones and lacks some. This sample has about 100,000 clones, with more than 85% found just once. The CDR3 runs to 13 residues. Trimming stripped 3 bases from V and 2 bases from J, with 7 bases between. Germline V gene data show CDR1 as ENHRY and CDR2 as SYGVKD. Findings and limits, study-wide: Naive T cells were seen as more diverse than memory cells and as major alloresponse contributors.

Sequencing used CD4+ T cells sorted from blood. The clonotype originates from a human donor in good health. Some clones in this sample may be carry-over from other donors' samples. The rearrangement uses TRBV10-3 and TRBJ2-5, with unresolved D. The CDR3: CAISDPTQETQYF. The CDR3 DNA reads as TGTGCCATCAGTGACCCCACACAAGAGACCCAGTACTTC.